Described below is a single T cell receptor beta chain sequence and its context. Repertoires were generated with immunoSEQ multiplex PCR, while TCRdb's copy carries only in-frame clones and drops some. The sample shows fewer than 400,000 clones, more than 90% of them seen only once. The data are from a study of blood T cell repertoires in COVID-19. This CDR3 is 16 amino acids long. Germline loops: CDR1 SGHTA, CDR2 FQGNSA. Trimming left V 5 bases short and J 0 bases short, with 16 bases between. Sequencing was carried out using PBMCs or T cells enriched from blood (not recorded which). V and J are TRBV7-2 and TRBJ1-2; D might be TRBD1 (5 bases). This TCR was recovered from a woman aged 30 to 39 who had recovered from COVID-19. The CDR3 DNA sequence: TGTGCCAGCAGCCCGCATAGGGCAGGGACTAACTATGGCTACACCTTC. Encoded protein: CASSPHRAGTNYGYTF.